This T cell receptor (beta chain) was profiled in a study of cytomegalovirus exposure and HLA in healthy donors. The repertoire was sequenced with immunoSEQ multiplex PCR; TCRdb's copy has only in-frame clones and lacks some. This sample has a few hundred thousand clones, with about nine tenths found just once. The CDR3 runs 15 residues. Germline-derived CDR1 and CDR2 are MGHRA and YSYEKL. V lost 5 bases to trimming and J lost 4 bases, with 17 bases between them. This clone was counted a few times. The target antigen is unknown. General study results and limits: Confirmation was obtained in vitro that a few CMV-associated chains are specific for CMV antigens. Cytomegalovirus association was listed for about 150 TCR beta chains. According to a subsequent analysis, TCR clusters identified in the first cohort showed a tendency to co-occur across the approximately 110 validation repertoires.

The sequencing sample was made of PBMCs. The rearrangement uses TRBV4-1 and TRBJ1-2; D unclear. This TCR derives from a woman aged 18-29 years in good health and CMV-seronegative. In DNA, the CDR3 is TGCGCCAGCAGCTCCCGGACTGACACAATCTATGGCTACACCTTC. Its protein is CASSSRTDTIYGYTF.